The T cell receptor beta chain described here comes from a study of CD8 T cells in Susac syndrome. Study-wide results and limits: In TEMRA cells and active patients, CD8+ clonal expansion in Susac reached its peak.

TCR beta sequences were obtained from blood CD8+ and CD4+ T cells. Random-hexamer reverse transcription was applied to about 0.45 to 1 ug RNA. With immunoSEQ multiplex PCR, TCR beta CDR3 was amplified across 54 Vbeta and 13 Jbeta. TCRdb ran MiXCR on the immunoSEQ multiplex PCR reads and lists one entry per CDR3 protein. The repertoire holds over 70,000 distinct CDR3 sequences, with 95% to 97% as singletons. As concerns this clonotype: The antigen is undetermined.

V lost 5 bases and J lost 6; bases outside the gene matches: 6. The CDR3 runs 14 residues. Germline V gene lookup returns CDR1 SGHAT and CDR2 FQNNGV. Input material: CD8+ T cells from PBMCs. The chain couples TRBV11-2 to TRBJ2-2; 7 nucleotides align to TRBD2. This TCR was sampled from a human donor with Susac syndrome. The CDR3 protein is CASSASTSSGELFF. In DNA form, the CDR3 reads TGTGCCAGCAGCGCCTCGACTAGCTCCGGGGAGCTGTTTTTT.